Listed here is a single T cell receptor beta chain. A read error may account for a junction end that differs from germline. TCRdb reprocessed the PCR reads with MiXCR, giving one entry per CDR3 protein. The sample yields roughly 100,000 distinct CDR3 sequences, around 37% seen once. These data come from a study of molecular identifiers for immune sequencing clone quantification. This CDR3 comprises 15 residues. The germline V gene encodes CDR1 DFQATT and CDR2 SNEGSKA (reference sequence). The V and J genes are TRBV20-1 and TRBJ2-7; D remains unclear. The sample was naive CD8+ T cells from blood, with Jurkat cell RNA spiked in. Stated subset: FACS-sorted CD8+CD4-CCR7+CD45RA+ naive T cells. The clonotype was recovered from a human donor in good health. Some libraries in this study had Jurkat cell RNA spiked in. CDR3 sequence: CSARRLSLEPYGQYF. The CDR3 DNA is TGCAGTGCTAGGAGGCTGTCTTTGGAGCCCTACGGGCAGTACTTC.